The 3 T cell receptor beta chains below come from one sample, sequenced in a study of T cells in Graves' hyperthyroidism and ophthalmopathy. Amplification targeted TCR beta CDR3 regions from RNA transcripts. Initially, a first-round RT-PCR of the TCR CDR3 employed the HTBI primer set. TCRdb recomputed calls from the multiplex PCR reads with MiXCR, one row per CDR3 protein. The sample records 500,000 to 650,000 distinct CDR3 sequences, around 15% being singletons. The sequencing input was blood. The origin of the receptors is a woman in her thirties or forties with Graves' hyperthyroidism.

The J gene is TRBJ2-7, the V gene TRBV5-1; D perhaps matches TRBD2 (7 bases). V dropped 3 bases and J dropped 3 bases, with 10 bases sitting between them. Per the germline V gene, CDR1 is SGHRS and CDR2 is YFSETQ. This CDR3 has 13 residues. The DNA of the CDR3 is TGCGCCAGCAGCTCGGGGGGCGGCTACGAGCAGTACTTC. Amino acid sequence: CASSSGGGYEQYF. The full variable domain, rest sourced from reference TRBV5-1 and TRBJ2-7, is KAGVTQTPRYLIKTRGQQVTLSCSPISGHRSVSWYQQTPGQGLQFLFEYFSETQRNKGNFPGRFSGRQFSNSRSEMNVSTLELGDSALYLCASSSGGGYEQYFGPGTRLTVT.

At least ten counts were recorded for this clonotype. The rearrangement uses TRBV20-1 and TRBJ2-3; 9 positions match TRBD2. Germline loops: CDR1 DFQATT, CDR2 SNEGSKA (reference sequence). The CDR3 length is 16 residues. After removal of 0 bases from V and 2 bases from J, the junction contained 6 bases not matched to a gene. CDR3 nucleotide sequence: TGCAGTGCTAGAGATGTGCTAGCGGGATCCACAGATACGCAGTATTTT. Its protein is CSARDVLAGSTDTQYF.

This clonotype appeared a few times. The rearrangement joins TRBV9 to TRBJ1-3; 7 nucleotides match TRBD1. V was clipped by 4 bases and J by 3 bases; unmatched bases: 4. Germline V gene sequence: CDR1 SGDLS, CDR2 YYNGEE. The CDR3 is 14 residues long. The CDR3 DNA is TGTGCCAGCAGCCGTACAGGGGATGGAAACACCATATATTTT. This codes for CASSRTGDGNTIYF.